This T cell receptor beta chain was identified in a study of control samples from healthy donors and cancer patients. This CDR3 comprises 13 residues. The germline CDR1 and CDR2 sequences are MNHNS and SASEGT. Trimming stripped 4 bases from V and 1 base from J, with 7 bases between. Measured with immunoSEQ multiplex PCR; TCRdb has only the in-frame clones, and not every one. The sample includes about 170,000 clones, roughly 89% seen only once; the top ten take 1.5%. This TCR was recovered from a woman under 40 in good health. The sequencing sample was made of blood. The chain links TRBV6-1 to TRBJ1-1; D is unclear. The CDR3 DNA sequence: TGTGCCAGCAGTGTAACAGAGAACACTGAAGCTTTCTTT. Protein: CASSVTENTEAFF.